What follows are 13 T cell receptor beta chains derived from one specimen sequenced in a study of beta chain features in type 1 diabetes. Findings and caveats of the study: Significant though moderate, a shortening of TCRB CDR3s appeared in all four CD4+ subsets of Type 1 diabetes patients.

The investigators reverse transcribed all of the isolated RNA, so they sequenced expressed TCRB transcripts. TCRdb's table, derived via immunoSEQ multiplex PCR, lists solely in-frame clones and lacks some. The sample records 150,000 to 200,000 clones, about 63% being singletons. These receptors are not linked to any known antigen. Source material: naive CD4+ T cells from blood. The receptors derive from a young man with type 1 diabetes.

The rearrangement uses TRBV7-9 and TRBJ2-3, with TRBD2 matching over 13 bases. Germline values: CDR1 SEHNR, CDR2 FQNEAQ (reference sequence). Germline trimming cut 4 bases from V and 0 bases from J; bases unmatched to any gene: 4. The CDR3 extends over 17 amino acids. Here the CDR3 reads CASSWTSGGTSTDTQYF. Here the CDR3 DNA reads TGTGCCAGCAGCTGGACTAGCGGGGGAACTAGCACAGATACGCAGTATTTT. The whole variable domain, filled in from reference TRBV7-9 and TRBJ2-3, reads DTGVSQNPRHKITKRGQNVTFRCDPISEHNRLYWYRQTLGQGPEFLTYFQNEAQLEKSRLLSDRFSAERPKGSFSTLEIQRTEQGDSAMYLCASSWTSGGTSTDTQYFGPGTRLTVL.

The V call is TRBV20-1, the J call TRBJ2-7; 7 bases match TRBD2. Germline-derived CDR1 and CDR2 are DFQATT and SNEGSKA (reference sequence). The V segment lost 4 bases and the J segment 7 bases; nucleotides outside the gene matches: 4. This CDR3 has 11 residues. The CDR3 reads CSAIGGEEQYF. The CDR3 coding sequence is TGCAGTGCTATTGGGGGGGAAGAGCAGTACTTC.

This chain uses TRBV2 with TRBJ1-5; 7 nucleotides align to TRBD1. The CDR3 has 14 residues. J was trimmed by 6 bases and V by 5 bases; bases with no gene match: 7. Germline lookup yields CDR1 SNHLY and CDR2 FYNNEI. CDR3 sequence: CASSMTGSLQPQHF. Written as DNA, the CDR3 is TGTGCCAGCAGTATGACAGGGTCTCTTCAGCCCCAGCATTTT.

This chain links TRBV29-1 with TRBJ2-2; D remains ambiguous. CDR3 length equals 14 residues. V shed 4 bases and J shed 0 bases, with 9 bases lying between them. Looked up from germline, CDR1 is SQVTM and CDR2 is ANQGSEA. This chain's CDR3 is CSVGRSANTGELFF. DNA for the CDR3: TGCAGCGTTGGCAGAAGCGCGAACACCGGGGAGCTGTTTTTT.

This sequence joins TRBV18 and TRBJ2-7; D gene unclear. The germline V gene has CDR1 KGHSH and CDR2 LQKENI. The V gene lost 0 bases and the J gene lost 6 bases, with 9 bases spanning the gap. This CDR3 is 13 amino acids long. CDR3 DNA sequence: TGTGCCAGCTCACCACCGGAAGTCGGCGAGCAGTACTTC. Amino acid sequence: CASSPPEVGEQYF.

This clone was picked up a small number of times. At one end, the junction sequence differs from germline, possibly due to a read error. This sequence joins TRBV7-7 and TRBJ2-2, with D possibly matching TRBD1 (6 bases). This CDR3 contains 16 residues. Germline CDR1 reads SSHAT; CDR2 reads FNYEAQ (reference sequence). The CDR3 sequence: CASSLGQLPNTGELFF. Here the CDR3 DNA reads TGTGCTAGCAGCTTAGGACAGCTACCGAACACCGGGGAGCTGTTTTTT.

The genes are TRBV30 and TRBJ2-4, with 9 bases that match TRBD1. The CDR3 is 14 residues long. Germline loops: CDR1 GTSNPN, CDR2 SVGIG (reference sequence). The V and J ends lost 1 base and 16 bases, in that order; junction bases with no gene match: 14. The CDR3 DNA reads as TGTGCCTGGAGTGCCGATCCGGGACAGGGAACGGAATACTTC. Residues: CAWSADPGQGTEYF.

V usage is TRBV13 and J usage is TRBJ2-2, with TRBD2 as a possible D gene (5 bases). V was clipped by 4 bases and J by 1 base, with 16 bases between them. CDR1 PRHDT and CDR2 FYEKMQ come from the germline V gene (reference sequence). The CDR3 spans 17 residues. The DNA of the CDR3 is TGTGCCAGCAGCTCCGGGAACGAACACTGGAACACCGGGGAGCTGTTTTTT. This codes for CASSSGNEHWNTGELFF. The complete variable domain, with remaining parts taken from reference TRBV13 and TRBJ2-2, reads AAGVIQSPRHLIKEKRETATLKCYPIPRHDTVYWYQQGPGQDPQFLISFYEKMQSDKGSIPDRFSAQQFSDYHSELNMSSLELGDSALYFCASSSGNEHWNTGELFFGEGSRLTVL.

The chain is built from TRBV29-1 and TRBJ2-1; 8 bases match TRBD2. Losses at the gene ends were 1 base for V and 6 bases for J; bases not matched to a gene: 14. This CDR3 has 17 amino acids. The V gene's germline CDR1 is SQVTM and CDR2 ANQGSEA. The CDR3: CSVEASGGASGSNEQFF. CDR3 nucleotide sequence: TGCAGCGTTGAAGCCTCCGGGGGGGCTAGCGGATCCAATGAGCAGTTCTTC.

The CDR3 spells CASSQDRSGVQYF. The CDR3 nucleotides read TGCGCCAGCAGCCAAGATCGATCAGGGGTTCAGTACTTC. This sequence joins TRBV4-3 and TRBJ2-7; maybe TRBD1 (6 bases). The ends were cut back, 0 bases at V and 10 bases at J, with 13 bases in the middle. The germline gives CDR1 LGHNA, CDR2 YSLEER. This CDR3 region has 13 residues.

The V and J genes are TRBV15 and TRBJ2-5; D remains ambiguous. Trimming took off 0 bases at V and 5 bases at J, with 7 bases between the two ends. The V gene's germline CDR1 is LNHNV and CDR2 YYDKDF (reference sequence). The CDR3 contains 13 residues. The CDR3 region has the DNA TGTGCCACCAGCAGAGATTTCAAGGAGACCCAGTACTTC. Amino acids: CATSRDFKETQYF.

This clone was seen just once. Other nucleotide sequences from this sample produce the same CDR3. This chain links TRBV11-2 with TRBJ2-3; TRBD1 is a possible D gene (5 bases). Germline V gene data show CDR1 as SGHAT and CDR2 as FQNNGV. Trimming shortened V by 2 bases and J by 0 bases, and 6 bases separated the two germline ends. The CDR3 totals 14 residues. The DNA of the CDR3 is TGTGCCAGCAGCTTACAGGGTAGCACAGATACGCAGTATTTT. Amino acid sequence: CASSLQGSTDTQYF.

V and J are TRBV2 and TRBJ2-6; D remains ambiguous. The germline CDR1 and CDR2 sequences are SNHLY and FYNNEI. V was clipped by 6 bases and J by 2 bases, with 11 bases between them. The CDR3 consists of 15 residues. CDR3 sequence reads: CASSARLPGANVLTF. In nucleotides, the CDR3 is TGTGCCAGCAGCGCAAGATTACCTGGGGCCAACGTCCTGACTTTC.